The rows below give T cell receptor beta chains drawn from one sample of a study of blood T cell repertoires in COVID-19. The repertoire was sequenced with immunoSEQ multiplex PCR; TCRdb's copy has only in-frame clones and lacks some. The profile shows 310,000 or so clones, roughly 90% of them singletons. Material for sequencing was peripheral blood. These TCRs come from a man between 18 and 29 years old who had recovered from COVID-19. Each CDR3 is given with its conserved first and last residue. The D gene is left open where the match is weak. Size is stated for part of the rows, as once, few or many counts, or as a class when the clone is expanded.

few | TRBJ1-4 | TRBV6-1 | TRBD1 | CASSEPGGNRREKLFF | TGTGCCAGCAGTGAGCCAGGGGGAAATAGGCGTGAAAAACTGTTTTTT
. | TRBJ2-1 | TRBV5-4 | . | CASSEGLSGEQFF | TGTGCCAGCAGCGAGGGACTTTCCGGTGAGCAGTTCTTC
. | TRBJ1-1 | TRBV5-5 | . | CASSLVDWNTEAFF | TGTGCCAGCAGCTTGGTCGACTGGAACACTGAAGCTTTCTTT
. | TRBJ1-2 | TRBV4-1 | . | CASSHRENYGYTF | TGCGCCAGCAGCCATAGAGAAAACTATGGCTACACCTTC
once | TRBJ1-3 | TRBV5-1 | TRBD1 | CASTRGGDRASSGNTIYF | TGCGCCAGCACCCGGGGGGGCGACAGGGCCAGCTCTGGAAACACCATATATTTT
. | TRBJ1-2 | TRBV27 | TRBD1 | CASRSPGQGAYGYTF | TGTGCCAGTCGGTCACCGGGACAGGGGGCCTATGGCTACACCTTC
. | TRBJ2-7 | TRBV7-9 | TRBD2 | CASSQGLAGENEQYF | TGTGCCAGCAGCCAAGGACTAGCGGGAGAAAACGAGCAGTACTTC
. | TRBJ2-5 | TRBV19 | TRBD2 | CASKKLAGGETQYF | TGTGCCAGTAAAAAACTAGCGGGAGGGGAGACCCAGTACTTC
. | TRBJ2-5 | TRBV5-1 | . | CASSFGLATETQYF | TGCGCCAGCAGCTTTGGGCTAGCGACGGAGACCCAGTACTTC
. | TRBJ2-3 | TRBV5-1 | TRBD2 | CASSLAGGYEDTQYF | TGCGCCAGCAGTCTAGCGGGAGGGTACGAAGATACGCAGTATTTT
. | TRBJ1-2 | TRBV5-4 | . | CASSDLGGTYGYTF | TGTGCCAGCAGCGACCTTGGCGGGACCTATGGCTACACCTTC
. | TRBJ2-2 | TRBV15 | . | CATSRDIVGLVNTGELFF | TGTGCCACCAGCAGAGATATAGTGGGGCTCGTAAACACCGGGGAGCTGTTTTTT
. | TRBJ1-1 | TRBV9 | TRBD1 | CASSLTGAWDTEAFF | TGTGCCAGCAGCCTTACAGGGGCCTGGGACACTGAAGCTTTCTTT